This T cell receptor (beta chain) emerged from a study of human T cells and chemical hapten exposure. The CDR3 covers 15 residues. Trimming left V 0 bases short and J 7 bases short, with 15 bases between. The germline CDR1 and CDR2 sequences are DFQATT and SNEGSKA (reference sequence). This clonotype was observed a handful of times. Time point: patch test 3, about 24 weeks after DPC sensitization. Treatment here: therapeutic diphenylcyclopropenone sensitization with weekly scalp DPC. TCRdb redid the calling of the RACE reads with MiXCR, one entry per CDR3 protein. The sample lists 95,000 to 150,000 distinct CDR3 sequences; 11% were seen once.

The sequencing here drew on whole blood, taken in connection with sensitization to the hapten diphenylcyclopropenone (DPC). This rearrangement joins TRBV20-1 to TRBJ1-4; weak D call: TRBD1 (5 bases). This TCR derives from a woman aged 45-60 years with alopecia areata. Some clones in this sample may be carry-over from other donors' samples. In DNA, the CDR3 is TGCAGTGCTAGAGATCTGGGGGATACGGTTGAAAAACTGTTTTTT. Translating it yields CSARDLGDTVEKLFF.